Listed below are T cell receptor beta chains from one sample, sequenced in a study of long-term antiretroviral therapy in people with HIV. Profiling relied on immunoSEQ multiplex PCR, and the TCRdb table lists in-frame clones only, not all of them. The sample consists of 30,000 to 35,000 clones, approximately 72% of them appearing once. The specimen comprised unsorted PBMCs, sampled 3 years after starting antiretroviral therapy. The receptors originated from a man aged 50 to 60 with HIV. Each CDR3 is given with its conserved first and last residue. The D gene is left open where the match is weak. Clone sizes are given selectively: once, few, many, or a class where the clone is expanded.

v_call	d_call	clone_size	j_call	cdr3_nt	cdr3_aa
TRBV27	TRBD2	-	TRBJ2-3	TGTGCCAGCAGTTTATCGAAGGGAAATAGCGGGGGGGTCACAGATACGCAGTATTTT	CASSLSKGNSGGVTDTQYF
TRBV7-9	TRBD1	-	TRBJ2-5	TGTGCCAGCAGCTTAAGACAGGGGGCTTCAGAGACCCAGTACTTC	CASSLRQGASETQYF
TRBV5-6	-	-	TRBJ1-1	TGTGCCAGCAGCTTTGCTCTGAACACTGAAGCTTTCTTT	CASSFALNTEAFF
TRBV7-9	-	-	TRBJ2-7	TGTGCCAGCAGCTTAGGGGCAGCCGAGCAGTACTTC	CASSLGAAEQYF
TRBV28	-	-	TRBJ1-1	TGTGCCAGCAGTCCCCCCGGGGCCATGAACACTGAAGCTTTCTTT	CASSPPGAMNTEAFF
TRBV7-9	TRBD1	-	TRBJ2-1	TGTGCCAGCAGCTTAGGACAGGGCCCGTACAATGAGCAGTTCTTC	CASSLGQGPYNEQFF
TRBV10-3	-	-	TRBJ1-3	TGTGCCATCAGTGAGATGACCATCTCTGGAAACACCATATATTTT	CAISEMTISGNTIYF
TRBV10-1	-	-	TRBJ2-7	TGCGCCAGCAGTGATTACTTTTTCCCCTACGAGCAGTACTTC	CASSDYFFPYEQYF
TRBV27	TRBD1	-	TRBJ2-1	TGTGCCAGCAGTTACCTAGGACAGGGTGAAAGTAAGGGCCGCGAAGGCAATGAGCAGTTCTTC	CASSYLGQGESKGREGNEQFF
TRBV2	-	-	TRBJ2-5	TGTGCCAGCAGTGAACTTTGGCGAGGGGCCCAGTACTTC	CASSELWRGAQYF
TRBV4-1	TRBD1	-	TRBJ1-2	TGCGCCAGCAGCCAAGCCGCCGAGACAGGGGGAAATGGCTACACCTTC	CASSQAAETGGNGYTF
TRBV5-4	-	-	TRBJ2-5	TGTGCCAGCAGCTTGGTCTCCAGGGAAGAGACCCAGTACTTC	CASSLVSREETQYF
TRBV4-3	-	-	TRBJ2-7	TGCGCCAGCAGCCAACGCCTGGGGGACGAGCAGTACTTC	CASSQRLGDEQYF
TRBV28	-	-	TRBJ2-2	TGTGCCAGCAGTTTGGGACAACTCACCGGGGAGCTGTTTTTT	CASSLGQLTGELFF
TRBV18	-	-	TRBJ2-5	TGTGCCAGCTCACCACCGTCCGGAGAGACCCAGTACTTC	CASSPPSGETQYF
TRBV30	TRBD2	few	TRBJ2-1	TGTGCCTGGGGACTAGCGGAGACCAATGAGCAGTTCTTC	CAWGLAETNEQFF
TRBV7-2	-	few	TRBJ1-2	TGTGCCAGCAGCTTAGGGGAAGCAGCTAACTATGGCTACACCTTC	CASSLGEAANYGYTF
TRBV13	-	few	TRBJ2-1	TGTGCCAGCAGCCCGTCGGGCTCCTACAATGAGCAGTTCTTC	CASSPSGSYNEQFF
TRBV29-1	-	-	TRBJ2-5	TGCAGCGTTGTTGAGGGAGGCAAAGAGACCCAGTACTTC	CSVVEGGKETQYF
TRBV7-2	-	-	TRBJ2-7	TGTGCCAGCAGCGTCGGGGGATCCTACGAGCAGTACTTC	CASSVGGSYEQYF
TRBV25-1	-	-	TRBJ2-5	TGTGCCAGCAGTCCGGGGCTGGAGACCCAGTACTTC	CASSPGLETQYF
TRBV7-2	-	few	TRBJ1-6	TGTGCCAGCAGCTCCGCAGGTCATTCACCCCTCCACTTT	CASSSAGHSPLHF
TRBV5-1	-	few	TRBJ2-7	TGCGCCAGCAGCTTGGACCAAGGCGAGCAGTACTTC	CASSLDQGEQYF
TRBV25-1	TRBD1	few	TRBJ1-1	TGTGCCAGCAGTGCACCGGACAGGGGGCACACTGAAGCTTTCTTT	CASSAPDRGHTEAFF
TRBV5-4	TRBD2	-	TRBJ2-7	TGTGCCAGCAGCTTGATGTGGGAGGGCCGGTACGAGCAGTACTTC	CASSLMWEGRYEQYF
TRBV2	TRBD2	-	TRBJ2-7	TGTGCCAGCAGGGGACTAGCGAGGTACGAGCAGTACTTC	CASRGLARYEQYF
TRBV27	TRBD2	once	TRBJ2-3	TGTGCCAGCAGTGAGCTAGCGGCAGATACGCAGTATTTT	CASSELAADTQYF
TRBV28	-	-	TRBJ1-2	TGTGCCAGCAGCGACCAGAATAACTATGGCTACACCTTC	CASSDQNNYGYTF
TRBV5-5	-	-	TRBJ2-4	TGTGCCAGCAGGCCTGGGGGTCGGGATGTCATTCAGTACTTC	CASRPGGRDVIQYF
TRBV27	-	few	TRBJ1-5	TGTGCCAGCAGTTTATTCGCGTTTCCGGCTAATCAGCCCCAGCATTTT	CASSLFAFPANQPQHF
TRBV2	-	-	TRBJ2-1	TGTGCCAGCAGTGCGGCCAGGGGTTTAGGTAGCTCCTACAATGAGCAGTTCTTC	CASSAARGLGSSYNEQFF
TRBV6-5	-	-	TRBJ1-1	TGTGCCAGCAGGATGCGTTCAGGGTATAACACTGAAGCTTTCTTT	CASRMRSGYNTEAFF
TRBV5-5	TRBD1	-	TRBJ2-5	TGTGCCAGCAGCTTTATTACAGGACAGGTCCAAGAGACCCAGTACTTC	CASSFITGQVQETQYF
TRBV10-3	TRBD2	once	TRBJ2-4	TGTGCCATCAGTGAAGGTCTAGCGGGGGAAAACATTCAGTACTTC	CAISEGLAGENIQYF
TRBV7-2	-	-	TRBJ1-1	TGTGCCAGCAGCCCCCGGACAGCGAGGGACACTGAAGCTTTCTTT	CASSPRTARDTEAFF
TRBV27	TRBD2	-	TRBJ2-1	TGTGCCAGCAGCCCTTACGGGCGGGAGAGGAATGAGCAGTTCTTC	CASSPYGRERNEQFF